This T cell receptor beta chain was documented in a study of OX40 agonist ivuxolimab in advanced cancers. For context, the study as a whole: Ivuxolimab was an agonistic, fully human IgG2 monoclonal antibody directed against OX40 (CD134), a costimulatory receptor. The paper describes the monotherapy dose-escalation part (N = 52 patients) of the phase I trial of ivuxolimab. Of the approximately 54 dose-escalation patients, hepatocellular carcinoma was present in about 20, melanoma in about 15, renal cell carcinoma in 9 and head and neck cancer in 9. Prior anti-PD-1, anti-PD-L1 or anti-CTLA-4 therapy was permitted, and approximately 39% of dose-escalation patients had received checkpoint inhibitors. Peripheral TCRbeta sequencing aimed to test whether ivuxolimab altered TCR sequence diversity and caused clonal T-cell expansion. In the dose-escalation cohort, 75% to 90% of patients were male, and the mean age was around 60 years with a range of roughly 20 to 80. Intravenous ivuxolimab was administered to patients every 2 weeks at six dose levels: 0.01, 0.1, 0.3, 1.5, 3 and 10 mg/kg. Partial responses occurred in three dose-escalation patients, of whom one had hepatocellular carcinoma and two had cutaneous melanoma.

For sequencing of the TCRbeta CDR3 region, genomic DNA was extracted from the sorted cells. TCRbeta CDR3 regions were sequenced using the immunoSEQ Assay. TCRdb retrieved this table from immuneACCESS and kept in-frame rearrangements only. Not all clones are present; in checked studies, unresolved V genes account for under half, and no reason is known for the remainder. The sample profile shows around 90,000 clones; roughly nine tenths of them were found once. The top ten clones comprise 2.3% of the sample. The full study reports these points: Antigen specificity was not determined for the clonally expanded peripheral T cells. In partial responders in the 0.1-3.0 mg/kg groups, normalized peripheral clonal expansion was found to be among the lowest, especially among CD8+ T cells. Low levels of normalized T-cell clonal expansion were also seen in some patients who did not respond. At doses of 0.1 to 3.0 mg/kg, clonal expansion of both CD4+ and CD8+ blood T cells was observed from baseline to week 6. After ivuxolimab, expanded clones were on average more numerous among CD8+ T cells than among CD4+ T cells.

Worth noting for this clone: Which antigen it targets is not known. The input lacks base qualities; no much larger clone sits a single base away.

Per the germline V gene, SGHAT is the CDR1 and FQNNGV is the CDR2. The CDR3 runs 18 amino acids, cysteine and phenylalanine included. Of the read, only the CDR3 DNA is kept; its 54 bases are in frame from base 1. Trimming removed 4 bases from V and 1 base from J, leaving 17 bases between the germline ends. Patients with a history of autoimmune disease or receiving systemic immunosuppression were excluded from the trial. Peripheral blood for TCR sequencing was drawn from every dose cohort at baseline, at cycle 4 day 1 and at cycle 7 day 1. The samples were taken from a phase I, first-in-human, multicenter, open-label dose-escalation trial of ivuxolimab. Adults with locally advanced or metastatic melanoma, renal cell, hepatocellular, or head and neck squamous cell carcinoma were enrolled in the trial. CD4+ and CD8+ T cells were sorted separately from peripheral blood before TCR sequencing.

The receptor was derived from an adult with an advanced solid tumor such as melanoma, head and neck, liver or kidney cancer. The chain is encoded by TRBV11-2 joined to TRBJ2-6; tentative D gene TRBD1, with 7 bases matching. Sequenced material: CD4+ or CD8+ T cells sorted from blood, taken in a trial of the OX40 agonist ivuxolimab. Read as DNA, the sequence is TGTGCCAGCAGCTCCTGGACAGGAGGGCAGTCTGGGGCCAACGTCCTGACTTTC. This translates into CASSSWTGGQSGANVLTF.